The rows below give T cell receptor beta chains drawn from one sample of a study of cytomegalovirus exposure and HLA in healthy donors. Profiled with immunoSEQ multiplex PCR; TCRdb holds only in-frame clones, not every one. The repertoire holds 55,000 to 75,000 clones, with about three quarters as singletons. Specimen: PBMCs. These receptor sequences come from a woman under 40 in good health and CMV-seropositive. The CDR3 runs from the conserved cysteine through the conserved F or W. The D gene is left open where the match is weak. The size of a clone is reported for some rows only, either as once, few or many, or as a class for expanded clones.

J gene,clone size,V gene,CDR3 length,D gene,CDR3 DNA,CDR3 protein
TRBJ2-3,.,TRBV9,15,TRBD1,TGTGCCAGCAGCGTAGGGCAGGGGGCCTCAGATACGCAGTATTTT,CASSVGQGASDTQYF
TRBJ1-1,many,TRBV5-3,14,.,TGTGCCAGAAGCTTTAGCCCGCGTGGCAGAAAAGCTTTCTTT,CARSFSPRGRKAFF
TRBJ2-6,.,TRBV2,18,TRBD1,TGTGCCAGCAGGGACGTTGGACAGGGGTTCGCCGGGGCCAACGTCCTGACTTTC,CASRDVGQGFAGANVLTF
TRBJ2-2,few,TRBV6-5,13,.,TGTGCCAGCAGTTACGGGCCCACCGGGGAGCTGTTTTTT,CASSYGPTGELFF
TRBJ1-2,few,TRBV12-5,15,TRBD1,TGTGCTAGTGGTTCCGGACAGGGAGAGGGAAGTGGCTACACCTTC,CASGSGQGEGSGYTF
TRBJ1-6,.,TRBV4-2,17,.,TGTGCCAGCAGCCAAGAAGCAGGGGCCTCCTATAATTCACCCCTCCACTTT,CASSQEAGASYNSPLHF
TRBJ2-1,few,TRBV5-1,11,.,TGCGCCAGCAGCTGGAGGAGTGAGCAGTTCTTC,CASSWRSEQFF
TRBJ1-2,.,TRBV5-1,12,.,TGCGCCAGCAGCTTGGACGGCTATGGCTACACCTTC,CASSLDGYGYTF
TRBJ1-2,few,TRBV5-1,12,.,TGCGCCAGCAGCAGGACAGCGGATGGCTACACCTTC,CASSRTADGYTF
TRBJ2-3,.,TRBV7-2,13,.,TGTGCCAGCAGCGGGAGGTGGGAGTCTCCGCAGTATTTT,CASSGRWESPQYF
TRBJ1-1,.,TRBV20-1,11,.,TGCAGTGCGAGCGGCTCTATTGAAGCTTTCTTT,CSASGSIEAFF
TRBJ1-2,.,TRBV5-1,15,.,TGCGCCAGCACCCTCGGGGAGCAGGACTTATATGGCTACACCTTC,CASTLGEQDLYGYTF
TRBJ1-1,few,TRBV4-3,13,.,TGCGCCAGCAGCCAAGAACACGGGTCTGAAGCTTTCTTT,CASSQEHGSEAFF
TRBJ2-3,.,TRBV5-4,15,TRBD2,TGTGCCAGCAGCTTGGTCCTAGCGGGGACAGATACGCAGTATTTT,CASSLVLAGTDTQYF
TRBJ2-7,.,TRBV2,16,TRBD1,TGTGCCAGCAGTGATCCATTCGGGACAGGCCTATACGAGCAGTACTTC,CASSDPFGTGLYEQYF
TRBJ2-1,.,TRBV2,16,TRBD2,TGTGCCAGCAGCCCCAGCGGGATTAGCTCCTACAATGAGCAGTTCTTC,CASSPSGISSYNEQFF
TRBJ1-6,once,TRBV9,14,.,TGTGCCAGCAGCCCCCGGGTTTATAATTCACCCCTCCACTTT,CASSPRVYNSPLHF
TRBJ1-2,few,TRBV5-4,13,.,TGTGCCAGCAGCCCAGGGGTCGGGTATGGCTACACCTTC,CASSPGVGYGYTF
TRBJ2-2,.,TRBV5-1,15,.,TGCGCCAGCAGCTTGAGCGGGCGAACGATCGGGGAGCTGTTTTTT,CASSLSGRTIGELFF
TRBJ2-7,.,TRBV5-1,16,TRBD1,TGCGCCAGCAGCTTTGGGGCCGACAGGGCCTCCTACGAGCAGTACTTC,CASSFGADRASYEQYF
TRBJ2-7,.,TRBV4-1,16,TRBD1,TGCGCCAGCAGCCAAGATCAGGGGACAGGGTACTACGAGCAGTACTTC,CASSQDQGTGYYEQYF
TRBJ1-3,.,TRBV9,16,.,TGTGCCAGCAGCGTAGCTGGAGGGGCGGTCGGAAACACCATATATTTT,CASSVAGGAVGNTIYF
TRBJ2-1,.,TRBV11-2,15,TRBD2,TGTGCCAGCAGCTTAGGTTCTAGCGGGATGGTTGAGCAGTTCTTC,CASSLGSSGMVEQFF
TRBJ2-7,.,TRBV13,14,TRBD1,TGTGCCAGCAGCTTAGGGGACAGGGCCTACGAGCAGTACTTC,CASSLGDRAYEQYF
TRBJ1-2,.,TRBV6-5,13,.,TGTGCCAGCAGTTACAGGAGCCTCTATGGCTACACCTTC,CASSYRSLYGYTF
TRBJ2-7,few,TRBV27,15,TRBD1,TGTGCCAGCAGTTTAGGCGGGACAGGGGTTACCGAGCAGTACTTC,CASSLGGTGVTEQYF
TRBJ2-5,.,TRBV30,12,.,TGTGCCTGGTCTTTCGGCCAAGAGACCCAGTACTTC,CAWSFGQETQYF
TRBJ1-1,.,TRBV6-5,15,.,TGTGCCAGCAGCCGCTCGGTCCTTCCTCTTACTGAAGCTTTCTTT,CASSRSVLPLTEAFF
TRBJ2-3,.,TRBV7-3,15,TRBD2,TGTGCCAGCAGCTTTGGACTAGCCACCACAGATACGCAGTATTTT,CASSFGLATTDTQYF
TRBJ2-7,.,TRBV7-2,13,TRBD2,TGTGCCAGCAGCTGGGGACTAGCCTACGAGCAGTACTTC,CASSWGLAYEQYF
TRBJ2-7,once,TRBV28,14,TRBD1,TGTGCCAGCAGTTTGGACCAGGGGGCCTCTAAGCAGTACTTC,CASSLDQGASKQYF
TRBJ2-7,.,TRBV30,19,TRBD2,TGTGCCTGGAGTGTAAAGTCGCTAGCGGGAGGGCTGACTAGCTACGAGCAGTACTTC,CAWSVKSLAGGLTSYEQYF
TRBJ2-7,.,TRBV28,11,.,TGTGCCAGCAGCCCACTGAGCGAGCAGTACTTC,CASSPLSEQYF
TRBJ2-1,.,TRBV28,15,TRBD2,TGTGCCAGCAGCCGCGGACTAGCGGGGGTCAATGAGCAGTTCTTC,CASSRGLAGVNEQFF
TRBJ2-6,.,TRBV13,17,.,TGTGCCAGCAGCCCAGGAGGTCTTATCTCTGGGGCCAACGTCCTGACTTTC,CASSPGGLISGANVLTF
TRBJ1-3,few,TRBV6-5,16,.,TGTGCCAGCAGTTACTCGTTCGAGTTAGCGGGAAACACCATATATTTT,CASSYSFELAGNTIYF
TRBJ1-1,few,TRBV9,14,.,TGTGCCAGCAGCGTAGCCCCCCGAGACACTGAAGCTTTCTTT,CASSVAPRDTEAFF
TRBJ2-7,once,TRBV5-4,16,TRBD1,TGTGCCAGCAGCTTGGCCGGAGAGGACAGGGGGAGAGAGCAGTACTTC,CASSLAGEDRGREQYF
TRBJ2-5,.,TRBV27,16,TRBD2,TGTGCCAGCAGACCGTTAGCGGGAGGGCCGGGAGAGACCCAGTACTTC,CASRPLAGGPGETQYF
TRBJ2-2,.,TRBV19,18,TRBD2,TGTGCCAGTAGTCCACCCCCCGGGACTAGCGGGAGGTTCGGGGAGCTGTTTTTT,CASSPPPGTSGRFGELFF
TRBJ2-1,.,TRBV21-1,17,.,TGTGCCAGCAGCAACAGACTGGGACTAGCGGTAGGTAATGAGCAGTTCTTC,CASSNRLGLAVGNEQFF
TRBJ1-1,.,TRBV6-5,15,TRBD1,TGTGCCAGCAGTTCCCAAGGGGGCACAAACACTGAAGCTTTCTTT,CASSSQGGTNTEAFF
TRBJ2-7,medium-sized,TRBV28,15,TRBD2,TGTGCCAGCAGTTTCCTAGCGGGAGAGCCCTACGAGCAGTACTTC,CASSFLAGEPYEQYF
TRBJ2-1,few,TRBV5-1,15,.,TGCGCCAGCAGCGCCGACTACAGCTCCTACAATGAGCAGTTCTTC,CASSADYSSYNEQFF
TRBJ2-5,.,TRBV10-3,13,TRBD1,TGTGCCATCAGGGGGACAGCCCAAGAGACCCAGTACTTC,CAIRGTAQETQYF
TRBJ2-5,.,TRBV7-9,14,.,TGTGCCAGCGGAAAAACAGTCACTCAAGAGACCCAGTACTTC,CASGKTVTQETQYF
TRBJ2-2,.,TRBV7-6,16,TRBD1,TGTGCCAGCAGCGCCCAGCCGGGACAGTCCTCCGCGGAGCTGTTTTTT,CASSAQPGQSSAELFF
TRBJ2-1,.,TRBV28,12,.,TGTGCCAGCAGTTTACTCTACAATGAGCAGTTCTTC,CASSLLYNEQFF
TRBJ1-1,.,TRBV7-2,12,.,TGTGCCAGCAGCAAGACTGCTACTGAAGCTTTCTTT,CASSKTATEAFF
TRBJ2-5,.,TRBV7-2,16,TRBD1,TGTGCCAGCAGCTACGGGACAGGGGGATTTCAAGAGACCCAGTACTTC,CASSYGTGGFQETQYF
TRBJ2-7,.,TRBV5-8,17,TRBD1,TGTGCCAGCAGCCTGAAAACCTACCGGACAGGGGGCTACGAGCAGTACTTC,CASSLKTYRTGGYEQYF